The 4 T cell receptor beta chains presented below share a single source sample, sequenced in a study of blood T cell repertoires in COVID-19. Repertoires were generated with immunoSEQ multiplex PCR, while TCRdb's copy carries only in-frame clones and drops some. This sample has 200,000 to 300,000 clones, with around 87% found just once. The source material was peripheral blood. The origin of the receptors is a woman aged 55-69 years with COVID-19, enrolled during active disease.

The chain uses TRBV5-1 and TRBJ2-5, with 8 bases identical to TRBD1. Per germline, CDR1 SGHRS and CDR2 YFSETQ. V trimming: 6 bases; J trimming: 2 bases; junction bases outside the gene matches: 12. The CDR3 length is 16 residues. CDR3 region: CASTAWGQVNQETQYF. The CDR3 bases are TGCGCCAGCACTGCCTGGGGACAGGTGAATCAAGAGACCCAGTACTTC.

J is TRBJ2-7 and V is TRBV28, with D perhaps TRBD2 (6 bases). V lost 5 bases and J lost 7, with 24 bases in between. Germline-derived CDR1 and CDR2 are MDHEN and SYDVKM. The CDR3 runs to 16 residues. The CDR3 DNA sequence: TGTGCCAGCAGTCCTCTCATGGAGGGAGGTGCGGGAGAGCAGTACTTC. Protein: CASSPLMEGGAGEQYF.

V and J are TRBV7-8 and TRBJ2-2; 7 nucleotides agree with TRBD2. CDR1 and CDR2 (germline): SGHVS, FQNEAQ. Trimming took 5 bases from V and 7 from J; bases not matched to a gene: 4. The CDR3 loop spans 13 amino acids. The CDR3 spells CASSRGGHGELFF. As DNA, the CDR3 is TGTGCCAGCAGCCGGGGAGGGCACGGGGAGCTGTTTTTT.

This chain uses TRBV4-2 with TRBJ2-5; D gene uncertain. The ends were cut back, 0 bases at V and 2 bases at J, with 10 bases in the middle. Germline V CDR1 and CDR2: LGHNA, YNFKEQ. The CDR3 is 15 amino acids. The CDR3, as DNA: TGTGCCAGCAGCCAAGATCGGTCCAAGCAAGAGACCCAGTACTTC. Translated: CASSQDRSKQETQYF.